This TCR beta chain was found in a study of T cell repertoires in urothelial bladder cancer (dated by TCRdb to the late 2010s). General notes on the study: Of the approximately 12 resected lesions, three were clinical stage cT0, three were cTa, three were cT1 and three were cT2 or greater. The study compared clonality of the TCR repertoire in bladder tumors against clonality in benign bladder inflammation. Eleven to twelve patients with bladder lesions undergoing transurethral resection were identified prospectively. Around eleven resected bladder lesions, consisting of urothelial carcinoma (UC+) and benign (UC-) specimens, were examined.

Overall results and qualifications from the work: A median tumor infiltrating lymphocyte percentage of roughly 2% was observed in carcinoma specimens, compared with 9.5% to 15% in benign specimens. Urothelial carcinoma specimens had a median of 5,569 T cells, fewer than the median of roughly 26,000 seen in benign specimens. A single T-cell clone reached up to about 17% of infiltrating lymphocytes in carcinoma specimens, compared with roughly 2% in benign specimens.

To note about this clone: Its target antigen remains unknown. Base quality data are lacking; no much larger clone is found one base away.

The CDR3, cysteine through phenylalanine, is 15 amino acids long. Just the 45-base CDR3 DNA is kept, in frame starting at base 1. Based on the germline V gene, the CDR1 and CDR2 sequences are SGHAT and FQNNGV. The germline ends are 16 bases apart after V is trimmed by 3 bases and J by 5 bases. The immunoSEQ assay was used to sequence the CDR3 region of the TCR beta chain. The authors processed their data as follows. For every specimen, the T-cell fraction, clonal dominance and maximum TCR clone frequency were calculated. TCRdb stores this immuneACCESS table with in-frame sequences only. Part of the clones is absent; in the studies checked, under half of the shortfall reflects unresolved V genes, and no reason is known for the rest. That table is the source of V, J and clone size, and D and trimming were worked out from the DNA. The sample has roughly 8,800 clones on record, about 54% of them singletons. The biggest ten clones account for 32% of the sample.

Bladder lesion specimens were obtained at transurethral resection and were stored at -80C. DNA was extracted from bladder specimens collected at transurethral resection. The sequencing input was tumor-infiltrating cells from bladder cancer. This receptor chain uses TRBV11-2 and TRBJ1-1; the D segment could be TRBD1, given 5 matching bases. The TCR comes from a human donor with urothelial carcinoma. The DNA is as follows: TGTGCCAGCAGCTTTTCCGGGACCAGGAGTACTGAAGCTTTCTTT. Protein translation: CASSFSGTRSTEAFF. The CDR3, completed at both ends by the reference TRBV11-2 and TRBJ1-1 genes, gives the full variable domain EAGVAQSPRYKIIEKRQSVAFWCNPISGHATLYWYQQILGQGPKLLIQFQNNGVVDDSQLPKDRFSAERLKGVDSTLKIQPAKLEDSAVYLCASSFSGTRSTEAFFGQGTRLTVV.